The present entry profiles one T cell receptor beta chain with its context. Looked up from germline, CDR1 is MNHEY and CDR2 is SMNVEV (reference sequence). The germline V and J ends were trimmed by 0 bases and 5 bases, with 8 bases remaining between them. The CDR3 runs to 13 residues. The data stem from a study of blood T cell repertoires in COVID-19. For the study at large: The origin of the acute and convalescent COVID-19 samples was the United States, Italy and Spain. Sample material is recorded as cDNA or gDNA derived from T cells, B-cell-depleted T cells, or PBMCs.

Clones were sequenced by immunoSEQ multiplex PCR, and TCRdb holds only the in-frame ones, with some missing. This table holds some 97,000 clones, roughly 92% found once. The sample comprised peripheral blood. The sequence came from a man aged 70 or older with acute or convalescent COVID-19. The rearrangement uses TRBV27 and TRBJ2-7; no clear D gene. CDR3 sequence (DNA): TGTGCCAGCAGTTTATCCCCACTCCACGAGCAGTACTTC. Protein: CASSLSPLHEQYF.